One and the same sample provided the 2 T cell receptor beta chains below, sequenced in a study of blood T cell repertoires in COVID-19. Clones were sequenced by immunoSEQ multiplex PCR, and TCRdb holds only the in-frame ones, with some missing. The sample lists some 350,000 clones; roughly 88% were seen once. Sequencing was carried out using PBMCs or T cells enriched from blood (not recorded which). The origin of the receptors is a man under 40 who had recovered from COVID-19.

CDR3 loop: CASSLGLYNEQFF. CDR3 DNA sequence: TGTGCCAGCAGCTTAGGTCTCTACAATGAGCAGTTCTTC. The chain joins TRBV11-1 to TRBJ2-1; no definite D call. V dropped 1 base and J dropped 3 bases, with 4 bases sitting between them. The CDR3 has 13 residues. Germline CDR1 is SGHAT and CDR2 is FQDESV (reference sequence).

The V call is TRBV6-4, the J call TRBJ2-3; 11 bases match TRBD2. Germline CDR1 reads MRHNA; CDR2 reads SNTAGT. V dropped 6 bases and J dropped 3; count of bases not matched to a gene: 11. CDR3 size: 17 residues. The chain's CDR3 is CASSPSGLAGGTDTQYF. For the CDR3, the DNA is TGTGCCAGCAGCCCCTCCGGGCTAGCGGGGGGAACAGATACGCAGTATTTT.